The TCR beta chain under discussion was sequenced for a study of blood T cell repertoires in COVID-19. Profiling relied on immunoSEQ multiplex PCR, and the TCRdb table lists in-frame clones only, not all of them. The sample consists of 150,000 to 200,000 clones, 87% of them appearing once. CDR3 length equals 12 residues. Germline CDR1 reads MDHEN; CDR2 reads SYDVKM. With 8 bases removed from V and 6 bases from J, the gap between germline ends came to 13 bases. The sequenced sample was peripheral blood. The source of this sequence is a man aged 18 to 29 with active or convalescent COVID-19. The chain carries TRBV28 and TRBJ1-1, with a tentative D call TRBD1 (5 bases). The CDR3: CASLTEKAEAFF. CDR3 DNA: TGTGCCAGCCTGACAGAGAAGGCTGAAGCTTTCTTT.